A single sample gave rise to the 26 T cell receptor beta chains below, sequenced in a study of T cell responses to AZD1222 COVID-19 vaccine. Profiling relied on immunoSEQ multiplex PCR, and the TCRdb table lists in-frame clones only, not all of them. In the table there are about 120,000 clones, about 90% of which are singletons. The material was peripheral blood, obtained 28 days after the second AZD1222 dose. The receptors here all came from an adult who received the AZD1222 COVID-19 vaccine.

CDR3 sequence: CASSLPGVNTEAFF. DNA for the CDR3: TGTGCCAGCAGTTTACCAGGAGTGAACACTGAAGCTTTCTTT. The chain combines TRBV28 with TRBJ1-1, with D unresolved. This CDR3 is built from 14 residues. Trimming stripped 2 bases from V and 0 bases from J, with 7 bases between. CDR1 is MDHEN and CDR2 is SYDVKM in the germline V gene.

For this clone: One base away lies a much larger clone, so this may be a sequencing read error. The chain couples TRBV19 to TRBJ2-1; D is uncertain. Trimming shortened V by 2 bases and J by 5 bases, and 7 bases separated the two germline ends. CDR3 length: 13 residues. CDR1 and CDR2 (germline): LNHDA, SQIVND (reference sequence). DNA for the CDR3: TGTGCCAGTAGTATAAATGTCAACAATGAGCAGTTCTTC. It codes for CASSINVNNEQFF.

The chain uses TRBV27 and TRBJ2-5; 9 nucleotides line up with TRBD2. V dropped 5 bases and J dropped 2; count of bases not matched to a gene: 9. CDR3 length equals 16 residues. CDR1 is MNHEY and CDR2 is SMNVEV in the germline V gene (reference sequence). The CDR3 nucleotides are TGTGCCAGCAGTCCCCTGAAGCGGGGGGCTCAAGAGACCCAGTACTTC. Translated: CASSPLKRGAQETQYF.

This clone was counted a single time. CDR3 DNA sequence: TGTGCCAGTAGTATTTACAGGGGGTCAAACACCGGGGAGCTGTTTTTT. It specifies CASSIYRGSNTGELFF. The chain uses TRBV19 and TRBJ2-2, with TRBD1 identical over 8 bases. CDR3 length: 16 residues. In germline, CDR1 is LNHDA, CDR2 SQIVND (reference sequence). With V trimmed by 3 bases and J by 2 bases, 5 bases remained unmatched.

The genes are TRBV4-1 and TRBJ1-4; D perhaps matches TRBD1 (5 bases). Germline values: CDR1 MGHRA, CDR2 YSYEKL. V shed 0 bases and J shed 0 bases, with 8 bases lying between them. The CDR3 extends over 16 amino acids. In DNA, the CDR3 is TGCGCCAGCAGCCAAGATCGAGGGGCAACTAATGAAAAACTGTTTTTT. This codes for CASSQDRGATNEKLFF.

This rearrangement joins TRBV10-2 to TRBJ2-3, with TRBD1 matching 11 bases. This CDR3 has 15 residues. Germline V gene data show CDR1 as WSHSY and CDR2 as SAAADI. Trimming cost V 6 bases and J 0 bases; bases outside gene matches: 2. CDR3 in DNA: TGCGCCAGCAGGGACAGGGGGCTTAGCACAGATACGCAGTATTTT. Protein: CASRDRGLSTDTQYF.

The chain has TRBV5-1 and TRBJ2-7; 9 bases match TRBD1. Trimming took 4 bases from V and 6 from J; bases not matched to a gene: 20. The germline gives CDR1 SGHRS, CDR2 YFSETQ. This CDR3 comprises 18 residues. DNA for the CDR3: TGCGCCAGCAGCCCCAATGAGGCCTCGGGACAGGGATTAGGCGAGCAGTACTTC. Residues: CASSPNEASGQGLGEQYF.

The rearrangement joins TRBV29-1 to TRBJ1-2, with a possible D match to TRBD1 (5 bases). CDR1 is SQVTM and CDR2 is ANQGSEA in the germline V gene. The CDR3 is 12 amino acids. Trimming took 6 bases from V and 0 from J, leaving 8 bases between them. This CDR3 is CSVVQANYGYTF. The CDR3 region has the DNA TGCAGCGTCGTACAGGCTAACTATGGCTACACCTTC.

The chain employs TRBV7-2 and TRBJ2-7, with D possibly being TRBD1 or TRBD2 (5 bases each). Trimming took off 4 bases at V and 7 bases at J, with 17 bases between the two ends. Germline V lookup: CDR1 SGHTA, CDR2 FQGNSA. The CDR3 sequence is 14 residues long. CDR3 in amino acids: CASSSLQASGEQYF. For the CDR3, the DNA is TGTGCCAGCAGCTCCCTACAGGCCTCGGGAGAGCAGTACTTC.

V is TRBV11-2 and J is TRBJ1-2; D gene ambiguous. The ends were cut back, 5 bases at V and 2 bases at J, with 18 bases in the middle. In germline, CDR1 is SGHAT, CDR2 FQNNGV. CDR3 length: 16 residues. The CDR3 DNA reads TGTGCCAGCAGCGATAAACCTACCGGGAGAAACTATGGCTACACCTTC. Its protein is CASSDKPTGRNYGYTF.

The CDR3, as DNA: TGTGCCAGCAGTGTCGGACTAGCGGCCATGGGCAATGAGCAGTTCTTC. This sequence encodes CASSVGLAAMGNEQFF. This rearrangement joins TRBV6-1 to TRBJ2-1; TRBD2 aligns across 10 bases. The CDR3 covers 16 residues. The germline V gene encodes CDR1 MNHNS and CDR2 SASEGT. The J segment lost 6 bases and the V segment lost 4 bases, leaving 9 bases of the junction unmatched.

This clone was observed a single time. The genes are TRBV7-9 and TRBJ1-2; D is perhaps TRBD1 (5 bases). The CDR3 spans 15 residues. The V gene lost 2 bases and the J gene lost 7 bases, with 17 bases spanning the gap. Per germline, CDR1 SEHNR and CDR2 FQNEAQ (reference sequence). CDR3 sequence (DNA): TGTGCCAGCAGCTTAATAGGGCAGGGCATGGGTGGCTACACCTTC. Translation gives CASSLIGQGMGGYTF. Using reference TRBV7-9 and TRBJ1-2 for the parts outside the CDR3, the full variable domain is DTGVSQNPRHKITKRGQNVTFRCDPISEHNRLYWYRQTLGQGPEFLTYFQNEAQLEKSRLLSDRFSAERPKGSFSTLEIQRTEQGDSAMYLCASSLIGQGMGGYTFGSGTRLTVV.

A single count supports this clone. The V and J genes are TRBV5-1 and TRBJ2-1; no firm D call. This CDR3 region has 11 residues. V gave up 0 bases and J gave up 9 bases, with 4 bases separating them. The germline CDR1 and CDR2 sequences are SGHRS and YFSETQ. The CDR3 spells CASSLASEQFF. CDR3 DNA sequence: TGCGCCAGCAGCTTGGCCAGTGAGCAGTTCTTC.

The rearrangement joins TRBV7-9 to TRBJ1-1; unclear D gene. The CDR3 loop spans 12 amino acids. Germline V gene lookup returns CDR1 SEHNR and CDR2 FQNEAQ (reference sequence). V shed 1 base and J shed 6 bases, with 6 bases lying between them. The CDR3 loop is CASSLGQSEAFF. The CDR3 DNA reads TGTGCCAGCAGCTTAGGCCAATCTGAAGCTTTCTTT.

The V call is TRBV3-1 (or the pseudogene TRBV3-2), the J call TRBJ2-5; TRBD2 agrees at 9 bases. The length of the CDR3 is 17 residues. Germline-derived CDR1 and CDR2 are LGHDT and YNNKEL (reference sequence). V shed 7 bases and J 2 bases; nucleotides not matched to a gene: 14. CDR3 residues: CASTPIYYAGGQETQYF. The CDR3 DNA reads TGTGCCAGCACGCCAATCTACTATGCGGGGGGGCAAGAGACCCAGTACTTC.

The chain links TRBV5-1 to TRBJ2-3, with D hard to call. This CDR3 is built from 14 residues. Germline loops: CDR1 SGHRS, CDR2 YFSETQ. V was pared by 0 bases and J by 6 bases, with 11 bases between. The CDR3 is CASSLDKTTDTQYF. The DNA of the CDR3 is TGCGCCAGCAGCTTGGACAAAACCACTGATACGCAGTATTTT.

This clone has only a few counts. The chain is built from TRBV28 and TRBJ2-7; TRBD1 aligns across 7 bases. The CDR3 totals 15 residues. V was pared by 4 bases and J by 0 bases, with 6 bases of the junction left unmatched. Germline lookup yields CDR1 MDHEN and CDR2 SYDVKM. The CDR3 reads CASSSTGRSSYEQYF. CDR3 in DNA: TGTGCCAGCAGTTCGACAGGGCGATCCTCCTACGAGCAGTACTTC.

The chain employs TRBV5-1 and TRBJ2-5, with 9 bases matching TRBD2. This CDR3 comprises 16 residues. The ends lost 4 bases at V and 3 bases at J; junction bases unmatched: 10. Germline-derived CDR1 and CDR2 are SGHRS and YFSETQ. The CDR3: CASSPLAGVVEETQYF. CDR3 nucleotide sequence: TGCGCCAGCAGCCCATTAGCGGGAGTCGTGGAAGAGACCCAGTACTTC.

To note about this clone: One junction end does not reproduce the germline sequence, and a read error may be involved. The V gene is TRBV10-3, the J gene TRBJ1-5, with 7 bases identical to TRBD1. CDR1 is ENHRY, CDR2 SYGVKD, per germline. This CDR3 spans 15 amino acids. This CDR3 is CATSSTGQSNQPQHF. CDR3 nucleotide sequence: TGTGCCACCAGTTCGACAGGGCAAAGCAATCAGCCCCAGCATTTT.

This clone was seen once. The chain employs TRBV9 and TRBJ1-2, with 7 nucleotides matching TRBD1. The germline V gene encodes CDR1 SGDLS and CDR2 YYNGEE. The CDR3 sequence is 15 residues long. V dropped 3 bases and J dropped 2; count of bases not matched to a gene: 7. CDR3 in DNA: TGTGCCAGCAGCGCCGCCGAACAGGGGAACTATGGCTACACCTTC. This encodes CASSAAEQGNYGYTF.

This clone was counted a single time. The CDR3 protein is CASTSGTVTDTQYF. The CDR3 DNA follows: TGCGCCAGCACCTCGGGGACCGTCACAGATACGCAGTATTTT. The chain joins TRBV5-1 to TRBJ2-3, with D perhaps TRBD1 or TRBD2 (5 bases each). The germline gives CDR1 SGHRS, CDR2 YFSETQ. This CDR3 is 14 amino acids long. V was shortened by 6 bases and J by 2 bases, with 13 bases between the two germline ends.

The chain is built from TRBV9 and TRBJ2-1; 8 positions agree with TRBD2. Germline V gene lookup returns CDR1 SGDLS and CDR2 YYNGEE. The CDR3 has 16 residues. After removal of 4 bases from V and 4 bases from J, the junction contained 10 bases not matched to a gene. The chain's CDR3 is CASSQISSGGYNEQFF. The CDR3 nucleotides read TGTGCCAGCAGCCAAATTTCGAGCGGGGGATACAATGAGCAGTTCTTC.

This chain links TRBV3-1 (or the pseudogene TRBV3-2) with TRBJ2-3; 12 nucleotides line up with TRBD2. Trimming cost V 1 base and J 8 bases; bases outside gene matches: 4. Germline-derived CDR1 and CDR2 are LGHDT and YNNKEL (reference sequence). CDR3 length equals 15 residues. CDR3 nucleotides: TGTGCCAGCAGCCAAGGACTAGCGGGAGTCTCTACGCAGTATTTT. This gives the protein CASSQGLAGVSTQYF.

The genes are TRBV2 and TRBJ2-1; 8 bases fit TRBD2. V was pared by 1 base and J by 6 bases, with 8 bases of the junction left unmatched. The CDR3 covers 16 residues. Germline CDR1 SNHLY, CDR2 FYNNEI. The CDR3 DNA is TGTGCCAGCAGTGAAGATTTAGCGGGGTCGCCCAATGAGCAGTTCTTC. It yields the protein CASSEDLAGSPNEQFF. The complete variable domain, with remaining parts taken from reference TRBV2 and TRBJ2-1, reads EPEVTQTPSHQVTQMGQEVILRCVPISNHLYFYWYRQILGQKVEFLVSFYNNEISEKSEIFDDQFSVERPDGSNFTLKIRSTKLEDSAMYFCASSEDLAGSPNEQFFGPGTRLTVL.

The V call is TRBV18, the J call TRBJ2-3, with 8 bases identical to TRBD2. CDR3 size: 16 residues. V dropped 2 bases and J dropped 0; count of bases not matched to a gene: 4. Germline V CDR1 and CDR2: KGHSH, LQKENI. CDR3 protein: CASSPMQRGSTDTQYF. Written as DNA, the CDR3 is TGTGCCAGCTCACCAATGCAGCGGGGGAGCACAGATACGCAGTATTTT.

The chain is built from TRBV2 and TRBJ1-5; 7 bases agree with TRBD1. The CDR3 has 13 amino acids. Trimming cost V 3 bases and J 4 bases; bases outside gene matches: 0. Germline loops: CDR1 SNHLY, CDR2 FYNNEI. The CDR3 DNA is TGTGCCAGCAGTGAGGACAGGAATCAGCCCCAGCATTTT. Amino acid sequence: CASSEDRNQPQHF. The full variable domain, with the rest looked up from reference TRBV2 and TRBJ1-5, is EPEVTQTPSHQVTQMGQEVILRCVPISNHLYFYWYRQILGQKVEFLVSFYNNEISEKSEIFDDQFSVERPDGSNFTLKIRSTKLEDSAMYFCASSEDRNQPQHFGDGTRLSIL.